Below, 4 T cell receptor beta chains from the same sample are listed, as sequenced in a study of cytomegalovirus exposure and HLA in healthy donors. It was with 60 Vbeta and 13 Jbeta primers that the PCR ran. Assay used: immunoSEQ multiplex PCR; TCRdb lists only in-frame clones, some missing. This table holds over 200,000 clones, 82% found once. The specimen sequenced was PBMCs. These receptors came from a woman between 40 and 55 years old in good health and CMV-seronegative.

The J gene is TRBJ1-4, the V gene TRBV5-1; D remains unclear. Germline lookup yields CDR1 SGHRS and CDR2 YFSETQ. This CDR3 comprises 14 residues. V gave up 1 base and J gave up 0 bases, with 4 bases separating them. The CDR3, as DNA: TGCGCCAGCAGCTTGCCTGCAACTAATGAAAAACTGTTTTTT. This gives the protein CASSLPATNEKLFF.

J is TRBJ2-3 and V is TRBV5-4; 8 bases line up with TRBD1. This CDR3 comprises 15 residues. Germline trimming cut 3 bases from V and 0 bases from J; bases unmatched to any gene: 3. The germline CDR1 and CDR2 sequences are SGHNT and YYREEE (reference sequence). The CDR3 region has the DNA TGTGCCAGCAGCTCGCGGACAGGGAGCACAGATACGCAGTATTTT. Protein product: CASSSRTGSTDTQYF.

V is TRBV25-1 and J is TRBJ1-2; unclear D gene. The V end lost 0 bases, the J end lost 3 bases, and 8 bases lay between the germline ends. The CDR3 consists of 14 residues. Germline V gene sequence: CDR1 MGHDK, CDR2 SYGVNS. The chain's CDR3 is CASSEYGTYYGYTF. The CDR3 coding sequence is TGTGCCAGCAGTGAATATGGCACCTACTATGGCTACACCTTC.

There are a few counts of this clone. This chain links TRBV18 with TRBJ2-5; the match to TRBD2 covers 15 bases. CDR3 length: 18 amino acids. Germline V gene data show CDR1 as KGHSH and CDR2 as LQKENI. V gave up 6 bases and J gave up 4 bases; unmatched junction bases: 12. This CDR3 is CASSPGLAGGHLLETQYF. The CDR3, as DNA: TGTGCCAGCTCGCCGGGACTAGCGGGGGGCCACCTGTTAGAGACCCAGTACTTC.